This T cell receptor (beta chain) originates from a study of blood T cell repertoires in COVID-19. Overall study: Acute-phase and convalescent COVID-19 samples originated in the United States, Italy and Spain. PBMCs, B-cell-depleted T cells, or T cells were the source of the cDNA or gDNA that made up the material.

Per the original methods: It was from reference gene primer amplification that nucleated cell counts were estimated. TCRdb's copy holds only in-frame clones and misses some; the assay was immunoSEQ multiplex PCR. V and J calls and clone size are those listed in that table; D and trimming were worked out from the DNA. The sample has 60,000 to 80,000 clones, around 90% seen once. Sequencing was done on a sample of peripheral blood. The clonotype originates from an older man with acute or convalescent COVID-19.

This CDR3 reads CAWSGFGTGREKLFF. The CDR3 region has the DNA TGTGCCTGGAGTGGGTTCGGGACAGGGAGGGAAAAACTGTTTTTT. This chain joins TRBV30 and TRBJ1-4; 9 nucleotides agree with TRBD1. The germline CDR1 and CDR2 sequences are GTSNPN and SVGIG (reference sequence). This CDR3 contains 15 residues. Losses at the gene ends were 1 base for V and 8 bases for J; bases not matched to a gene: 8.